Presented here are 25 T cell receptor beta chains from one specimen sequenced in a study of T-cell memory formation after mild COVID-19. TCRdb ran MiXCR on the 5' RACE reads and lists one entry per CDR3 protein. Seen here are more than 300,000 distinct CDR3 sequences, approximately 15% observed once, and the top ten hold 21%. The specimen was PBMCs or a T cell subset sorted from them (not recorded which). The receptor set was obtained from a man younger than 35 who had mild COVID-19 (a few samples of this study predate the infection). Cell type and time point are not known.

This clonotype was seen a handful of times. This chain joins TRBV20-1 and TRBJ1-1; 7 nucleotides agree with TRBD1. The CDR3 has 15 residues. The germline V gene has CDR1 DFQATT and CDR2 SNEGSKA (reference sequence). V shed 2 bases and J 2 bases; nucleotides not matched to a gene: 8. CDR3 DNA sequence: TGCAGTGCTAGACAAGGGGGCAGTGTAAACACTGAAGCTTTCTTT. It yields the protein CSARQGGSVNTEAFF.

This CDR3 is CASSQETGEYQPQHF. In DNA, the CDR3 is TGTGCCAGCAGCCAAGAGACAGGGGAATATCAGCCCCAGCATTTT. V is TRBV4-2 and J is TRBJ1-5; 8 bases match TRBD1. Germline V gene sequence: CDR1 LGHNA, CDR2 YNFKEQ. Trimming cost V 0 bases and J 5 bases; bases outside gene matches: 3. This CDR3 contains 15 residues.

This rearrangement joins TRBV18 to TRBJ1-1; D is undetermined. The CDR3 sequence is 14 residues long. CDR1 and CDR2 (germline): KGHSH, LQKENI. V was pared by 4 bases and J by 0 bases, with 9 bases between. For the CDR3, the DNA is TGTGCCAGCTCACTGAACAGCTTGAACACTGAAGCTTTCTTT. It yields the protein CASSLNSLNTEAFF.

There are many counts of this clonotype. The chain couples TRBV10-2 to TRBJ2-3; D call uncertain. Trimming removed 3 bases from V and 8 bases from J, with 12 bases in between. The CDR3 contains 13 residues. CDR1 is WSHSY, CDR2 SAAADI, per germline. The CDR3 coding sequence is TGCGCCAGCAGTGACCCCGAGTCGGGTACGCAGTATTTT. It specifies CASSDPESGTQYF.

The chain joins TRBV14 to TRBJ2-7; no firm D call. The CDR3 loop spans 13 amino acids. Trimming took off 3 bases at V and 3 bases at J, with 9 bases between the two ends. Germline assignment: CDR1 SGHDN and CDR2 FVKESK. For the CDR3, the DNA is TGTGCCAGCAGCCACGAACCCCTCTACGAGCAGTACGTC. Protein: CASSHEPLYEQYV.

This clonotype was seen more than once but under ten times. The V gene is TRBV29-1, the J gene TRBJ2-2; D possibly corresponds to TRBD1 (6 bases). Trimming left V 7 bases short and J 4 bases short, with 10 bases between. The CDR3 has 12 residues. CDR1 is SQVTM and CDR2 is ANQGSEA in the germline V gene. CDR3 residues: CSAPDSTGELFF. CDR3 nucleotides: TGCAGCGCTCCGGACAGCACCGGGGAGCTGTTTTTT.

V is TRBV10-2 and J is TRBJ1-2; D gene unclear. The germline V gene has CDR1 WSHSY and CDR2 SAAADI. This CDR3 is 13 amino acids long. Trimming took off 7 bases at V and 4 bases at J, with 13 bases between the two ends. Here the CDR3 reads CASNSGPSYGYTF. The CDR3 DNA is TGCGCCAGCAATTCCGGGCCGAGCTATGGCTACACCTTC.

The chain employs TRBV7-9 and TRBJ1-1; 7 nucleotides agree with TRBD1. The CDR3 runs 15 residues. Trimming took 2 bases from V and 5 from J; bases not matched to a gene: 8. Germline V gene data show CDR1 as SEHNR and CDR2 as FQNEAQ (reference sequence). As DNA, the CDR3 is TGTGCCAGCAGCTTAAGGGACAGCTCGCGGACTGAAGCTTTCTTT. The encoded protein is CASSLRDSSRTEAFF.

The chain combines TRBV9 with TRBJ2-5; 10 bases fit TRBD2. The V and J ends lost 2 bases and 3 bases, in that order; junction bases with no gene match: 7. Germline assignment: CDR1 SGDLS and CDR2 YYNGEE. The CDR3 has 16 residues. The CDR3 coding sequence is TGTGCCAGCAGCGTCGGGACTAGCGAGGCTAAAGAGACCCAGTACTTC. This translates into CASSVGTSEAKETQYF.

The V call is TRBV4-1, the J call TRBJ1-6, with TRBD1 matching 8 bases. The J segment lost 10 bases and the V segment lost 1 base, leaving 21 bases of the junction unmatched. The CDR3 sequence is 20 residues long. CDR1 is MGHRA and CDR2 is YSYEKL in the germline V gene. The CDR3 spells CASSQVPDLFRTGFRSPLHF. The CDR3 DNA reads TGCGCCAGCAGCCAAGTGCCCGATTTATTTCGGACAGGGTTTAGGTCACCCCTCCACTTT.

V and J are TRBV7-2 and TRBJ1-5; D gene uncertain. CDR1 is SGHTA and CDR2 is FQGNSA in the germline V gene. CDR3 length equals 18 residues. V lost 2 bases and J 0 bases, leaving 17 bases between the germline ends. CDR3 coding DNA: TGTGCCAGCAGCTTACTCGGGGAAGAGTACCATAGCAATCAGCCCCAGCATTTT. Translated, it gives CASSLLGEEYHSNQPQHF.

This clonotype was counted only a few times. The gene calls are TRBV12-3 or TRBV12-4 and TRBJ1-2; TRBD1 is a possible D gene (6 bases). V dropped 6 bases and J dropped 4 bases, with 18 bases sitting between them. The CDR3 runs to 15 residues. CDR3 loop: CASSRSRGGGYGYTF. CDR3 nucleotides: TGTGCCAGCAGCCGGAGCAGGGGAGGGGGCTATGGCTACACCTTC.

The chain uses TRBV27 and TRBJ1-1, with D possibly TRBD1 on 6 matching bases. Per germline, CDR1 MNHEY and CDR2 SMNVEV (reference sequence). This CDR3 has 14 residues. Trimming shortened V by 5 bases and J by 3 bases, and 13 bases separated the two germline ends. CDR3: CASSPGGAYTEAFF. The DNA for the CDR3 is TGTGCCAGCAGTCCCGGGGGGGCGTACACTGAAGCTTTCTTT.

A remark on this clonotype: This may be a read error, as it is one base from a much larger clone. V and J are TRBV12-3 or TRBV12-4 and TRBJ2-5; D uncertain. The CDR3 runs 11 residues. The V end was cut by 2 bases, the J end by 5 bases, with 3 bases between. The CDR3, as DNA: TGTGCCAGCAGTTTAATCGAGACCCAGTACTTC. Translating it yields CASSLIETQYF.

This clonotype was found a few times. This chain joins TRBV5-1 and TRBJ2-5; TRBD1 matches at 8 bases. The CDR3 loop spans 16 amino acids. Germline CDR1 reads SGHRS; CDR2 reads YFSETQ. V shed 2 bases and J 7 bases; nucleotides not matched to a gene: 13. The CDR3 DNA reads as TGCGCCAGCAGCTTAGGACAGGGTGGACCGGGGACGACCCAGTACTTC. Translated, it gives CASSLGQGGPGTTQYF.

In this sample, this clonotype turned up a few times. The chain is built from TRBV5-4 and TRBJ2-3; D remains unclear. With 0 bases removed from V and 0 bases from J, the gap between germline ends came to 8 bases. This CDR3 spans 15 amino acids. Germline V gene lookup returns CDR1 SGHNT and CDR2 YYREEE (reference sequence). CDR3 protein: CASSLAPLSTDTQYF. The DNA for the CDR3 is TGTGCCAGCAGCTTGGCCCCACTTAGCACAGATACGCAGTATTTT.

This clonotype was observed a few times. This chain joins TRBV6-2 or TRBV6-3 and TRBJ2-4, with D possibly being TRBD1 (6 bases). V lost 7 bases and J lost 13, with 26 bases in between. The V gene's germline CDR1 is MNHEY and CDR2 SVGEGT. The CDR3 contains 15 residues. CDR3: CASNDQRAGGGKQYF. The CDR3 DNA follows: TGTGCCAGCAATGACCAAAGAGCTGGGGGCGGAAAGCAGTACTTC.

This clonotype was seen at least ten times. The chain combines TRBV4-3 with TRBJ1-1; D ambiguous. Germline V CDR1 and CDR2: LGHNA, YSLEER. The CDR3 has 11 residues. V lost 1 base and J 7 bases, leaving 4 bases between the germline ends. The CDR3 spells CASSQGGEAFF. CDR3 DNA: TGCGCCAGCAGCCAAGGGGGTGAAGCTTTCTTT.

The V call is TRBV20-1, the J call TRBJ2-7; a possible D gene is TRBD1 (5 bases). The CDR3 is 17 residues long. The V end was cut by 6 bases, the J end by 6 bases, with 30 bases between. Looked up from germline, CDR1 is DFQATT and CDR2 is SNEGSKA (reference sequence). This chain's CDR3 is CSALNKGPTALPFEQYF. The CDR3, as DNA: TGCAGTGCCTTAAATAAAGGACCGACAGCGCTCCCCTTCGAGCAGTACTTC.

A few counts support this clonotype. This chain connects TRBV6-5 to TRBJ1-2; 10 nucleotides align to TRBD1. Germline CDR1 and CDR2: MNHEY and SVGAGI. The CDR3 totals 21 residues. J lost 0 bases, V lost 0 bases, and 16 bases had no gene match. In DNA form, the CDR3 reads TGTGCCAGCAGTTACTCGAGTCCCTCCGGGACAGGGGTGTTTCCTAACTATGGCTACACCTTC. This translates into CASSYSSPSGTGVFPNYGYTF.

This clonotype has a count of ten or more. The CDR3 here is CASSPTTSGGPKTTDTQYF. The DNA for the CDR3 is TGTGCCAGCAGCCCTACGACTAGCGGGGGCCCCAAAACCACAGATACGCAGTATTTT. The chain joins TRBV7-9 to TRBJ2-3, with TRBD2 matching over 12 bases. Trimming took 5 bases from V and 2 from J; bases not matched to a gene: 14. Germline V gene data show CDR1 as SEHNR and CDR2 as FQNEAQ (reference sequence). The CDR3 consists of 19 residues.

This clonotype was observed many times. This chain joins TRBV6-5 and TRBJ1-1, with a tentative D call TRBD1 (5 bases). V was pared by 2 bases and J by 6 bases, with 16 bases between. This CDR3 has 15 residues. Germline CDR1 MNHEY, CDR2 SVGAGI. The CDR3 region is CASSYRGTAGSEAFF. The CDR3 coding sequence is TGTGCCAGCAGTTACCGCGGGACCGCGGGCTCTGAAGCTTTCTTT.

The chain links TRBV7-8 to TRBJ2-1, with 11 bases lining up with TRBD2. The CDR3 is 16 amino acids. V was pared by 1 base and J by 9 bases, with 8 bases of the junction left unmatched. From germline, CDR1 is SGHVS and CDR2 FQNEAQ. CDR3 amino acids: CASSLGLAGGLGEQFF. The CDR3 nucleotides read TGTGCCAGCAGCTTAGGATTAGCGGGGGGGCTCGGTGAGCAGTTCTTC.

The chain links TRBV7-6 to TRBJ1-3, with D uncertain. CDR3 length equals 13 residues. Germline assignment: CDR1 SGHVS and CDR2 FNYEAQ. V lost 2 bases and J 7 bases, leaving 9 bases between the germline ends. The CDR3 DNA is TGTGCCAGCAGCTTATTTTCCCGGAACACCATATATTTT. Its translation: CASSLFSRNTIYF.

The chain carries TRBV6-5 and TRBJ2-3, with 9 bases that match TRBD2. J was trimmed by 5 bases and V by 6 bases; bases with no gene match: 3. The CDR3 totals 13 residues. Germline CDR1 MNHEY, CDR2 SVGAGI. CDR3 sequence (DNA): TGTGCCAGCAGGCGGGGGGGCGGAGATACGCAGTATTTT. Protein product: CASRRGGGDTQYF.